Listed here are 32 T cell receptor beta chains from one sample, sequenced in a study of cytomegalovirus exposure and HLA in healthy donors. Use of 60 Vbeta and 13 Jbeta primers characterized the PCR. The protocol was immunoSEQ multiplex PCR, while the TCRdb copy is restricted to in-frame clones and leaves out a portion. This table has about 190,000 clones, 75% to 90% appearing once. Material: PBMCs. The receptors come from a middle-aged man in good health and CMV-seronegative.

The rearrangement links TRBV2 to TRBJ2-1, with 7 bases matching TRBD2. V lost 4 bases, J lost 6 bases, and 9 bases stayed unmatched. Germline-derived CDR1 and CDR2 are SNHLY and FYNNEI. This CDR3 has 15 residues. The CDR3 sequence: CASSGVRDYRNEQFF. CDR3 DNA sequence: TGTGCCAGCAGTGGGGTTCGGGACTACCGCAATGAGCAGTTCTTC.

V is TRBV6-5 and J is TRBJ2-1; 8 positions match TRBD2. Germline lookup yields CDR1 MNHEY and CDR2 SVGAGI. Trimming removed 4 bases from V and 3 bases from J; junction bases left unmatched: 8. The length of the CDR3 is 16 residues. CDR3 residues: CASSSPGTSIYNEQFF. DNA of the CDR3: TGTGCCAGCAGTTCCCCCGGGACTAGTATCTACAATGAGCAGTTCTTC.

Points on this clone: The identical CDR3 is also encoded by other nucleotide sequences in the sample. The CDR3 DNA is TGTGCCAGCAGCTTGTGGCAGGGGCAAGAGACCCAGTACTTC. Translating gives CASSLWQGQETQYF. The rearrangement uses TRBV5-4 and TRBJ2-5; D possibly corresponds to TRBD1 (6 bases). V lost 1 base and J 2 bases, leaving 9 bases between the germline ends. There are 14 residues in the CDR3. In germline, CDR1 is SGHNT, CDR2 YYREEE (reference sequence).

CDR3 region: CSVEIAGLSTDTQYF. In nucleotides, the CDR3 is TGCAGCGTTGAGATCGCGGGACTCAGCACAGATACGCAGTATTTT. This chain links TRBV29-1 with TRBJ2-3; D possibly corresponds to TRBD2 (6 bases). The CDR3 consists of 15 residues. Germline V gene lookup returns CDR1 SQVTM and CDR2 ANQGSEA. V gave up 3 bases and J gave up 0 bases, with 13 bases separating them.

This clone occurred once. The V gene is TRBV28, the J gene TRBJ2-7; 9 nucleotides align to TRBD2. This CDR3 spans 13 amino acids. J gave up 7 bases and V 3 bases, and 4 bases lay outside the gene matches. Germline CDR1 MDHEN, CDR2 SYDVKM. DNA for the CDR3: TGTGCCAGCAGTTTCAGCGGGAGGAGGGAGCAGTACTTC. Its translation: CASSFSGRREQYF. Looking up the rest from reference TRBV28 and TRBJ2-7 gives the full variable domain: DVKVTQSSRYLVKRTGEKVFLECVQDMDHENMFWYRQDPGLGLRLIYFSYDVKMKEKGDIPEGYSVSREKKERFSLILESASTNQTSMYLCASSFSGRREQYFGPGTRLTVT.

As for this clone: Compared with germline, one end of the junction differs, possibly owing to a read error. This chain links TRBV2 with TRBJ1-1, with unresolved D. The CDR3 has 15 amino acids. Germline assignment: CDR1 SNHLY and CDR2 FYNNEI. The CDR3 DNA is TGTGCCAGCAAACGAGTAGGAAGCAGGAACACTGAAGCCTTCTTT. Amino acid sequence: CASKRVGSRNTEAFF.

The rearrangement uses TRBV9 and TRBJ2-3; tentative D call: TRBD1 (5 bases). The V end lost 4 bases, the J end lost 4 bases, and 16 bases lay between the germline ends. The CDR3 totals 15 residues. CDR1 is SGDLS and CDR2 is YYNGEE in the germline V gene. The CDR3 spells CASSSGHGGPDTQYF. The CDR3 coding sequence is TGTGCCAGCAGCTCCGGACATGGTGGACCAGATACGCAGTATTTT.

The J gene is TRBJ1-1, the V gene TRBV11-1; TRBD1 is a possible D gene (6 bases). V dropped 5 bases and J dropped 0 bases, with 16 bases sitting between them. This CDR3 contains 16 residues. The germline V gene encodes CDR1 SGHAT and CDR2 FQDESV (reference sequence). CDR3: CASSQGQHLLNTEAFF. The CDR3, as DNA: TGTGCCAGCAGCCAGGGACAACACCTCTTGAACACTGAAGCTTTCTTT.

Details on this clone: A junction boundary mismatches the germline segment, possibly from a read error. The rearrangement joins TRBV7-9 to TRBJ1-6; 7 bases fit TRBD1. The germline gives CDR1 SEHNR, CDR2 FQNEAQ (reference sequence). The CDR3 is 12 amino acids. CDR3 protein: CSSSLDREPLHF. The CDR3 coding sequence is TGTTCCAGCAGCTTAGACAGGGAGCCCCTCCACTTT.

This clone was found a few times. The chain recombines TRBV28 with TRBJ2-7; a weak D match, TRBD2 (5 bases). The CDR3 runs 14 residues. The V end was cut by 5 bases, the J end by 7 bases, with 18 bases between. The V gene's germline CDR1 is MDHEN and CDR2 SYDVKM. CDR3 amino acids: CASSPMILTGEQYF. Here the CDR3 DNA reads TGTGCCAGCAGTCCAATGATCCTAACGGGAGAGCAGTACTTC.

In this sample, this clone turned up once. This chain joins TRBV5-4 and TRBJ2-3, with D perhaps matching TRBD2 (6 bases). V was shortened by 4 bases and J by 1 base, with 10 bases between the two germline ends. The germline gives CDR1 SGHNT, CDR2 YYREEE (reference sequence). CDR3 size: 14 residues. CDR3 sequence (DNA): TGTGCCAGCAGCACCGCTAGCGGCACAGATACGCAGTATTTT. Its translation: CASSTASGTDTQYF.

This clone was seen only once. The rearrangement links TRBV2 to TRBJ2-2; TRBD1 aligns across 7 bases. With V trimmed by 6 bases and J by 0 bases, 4 bases remained unmatched. The CDR3 totals 15 residues. Germline V gives CDR1 SNHLY, CDR2 FYNNEI. The CDR3 here is CASRKQGTNTGELFF. For the CDR3, the DNA is TGTGCCAGCAGGAAACAGGGGACGAACACCGGGGAGCTGTTTTTT.

The chain links TRBV12-5 to TRBJ1-5, with D tentatively TRBD1 (5 bases). The CDR3 spans 14 residues. The germline V and J ends were trimmed by 7 bases and 6 bases, with 16 bases remaining between them. CDR1 is LGHNT, CDR2 FRNRAP, per germline. CDR3 sequence: CASATQGQTQPQHF. The CDR3 DNA is TGTGCTAGTGCCACCCAGGGCCAGACTCAGCCCCAGCATTTT.

The rearrangement joins TRBV5-6 to TRBJ2-5; D is undetermined. This CDR3 has 14 amino acids. CDR1 and CDR2 (germline): SGHDT, YYEEEE. With 0 bases removed from V and 0 bases from J, the gap between germline ends came to 6 bases. CDR3 nucleotide sequence: TGTGCCAGCAGCTTGGGAGGTTACCAAGAGACCCAGTACTTC. Translated: CASSLGGYQETQYF. Full variable domain (outside the CDR3, taken from reference TRBV5-6 and TRBJ2-5): DAGVTQSPTHLIKTRGQQVTLRCSPKSGHDTVSWYQQALGQGPQFIFQYYEEEERQRGNFPDRFSGHQFPNYSSELNVNALLLGDSALYLCASSLGGYQETQYFGPGTRLLVL.

The J gene is TRBJ1-2, the V gene TRBV20-1; D uncertain. From germline, CDR1 is DFQATT and CDR2 SNEGSKA (reference sequence). The CDR3 has 11 amino acids. Trimming shortened V by 5 bases and J by 7 bases, and 11 bases separated the two germline ends. The CDR3 here is CSARKELGYTF. The CDR3 DNA is TGCAGTGCTCGGAAGGAGCTTGGCTACACCTTC.

J is TRBJ2-5 and V is TRBV7-3, with D possibly TRBD2 on 6 matching bases. This CDR3 is 14 amino acids long. Trimming took off 2 bases at V and 2 bases at J, with 9 bases between the two ends. Germline CDR1 SGHTA, CDR2 FQGTGA. The CDR3 spells CASSLAGIQETQYF. The CDR3 DNA reads as TGTGCCAGCAGCTTAGCGGGAATTCAAGAGACCCAGTACTTC. The full variable domain, with the rest looked up from reference TRBV7-3 and TRBJ2-5, is GAGVSQTPSNKVTEKGKYVELRCDPISGHTALYWYRQSLGQGPEFLIYFQGTGAADDSGLPNDRFFAVRPEGSVSTLKIQRTERGDSAVYLCASSLAGIQETQYFGPGTRLLVL.

The chain joins TRBV7-2 to TRBJ1-5, with D perhaps TRBD1 (6 bases). This CDR3 has 14 residues. Trimming shortened V by 5 bases and J by 2 bases, and 10 bases separated the two germline ends. Germline assignment: CDR1 SGHTA and CDR2 FQGNSA. The CDR3 sequence is CASSRHRGNQPQHF. CDR3 nucleotide sequence: TGTGCCAGCAGCCGCCACAGGGGCAATCAGCCCCAGCATTTT.

This rearrangement joins TRBV30 to TRBJ1-2, with D perhaps matching TRBD1 (5 bases). V dropped 7 bases and J dropped 4 bases, with 10 bases sitting between them. The CDR3 has 11 amino acids. The germline V gene has CDR1 GTSNPN and CDR2 SVGIG (reference sequence). CDR3 amino acids: CASRQFYGYTF. The CDR3 bases are TGTGCCTCCCGACAGTTCTATGGCTACACCTTC.

This chain connects TRBV15 to TRBJ2-1; D gene uncertain. Germline V gene data show CDR1 as LNHNV and CDR2 as YYDKDF (reference sequence). With 0 bases removed from V and 7 bases from J, the gap between germline ends came to 10 bases. The CDR3 runs 14 residues. The CDR3, as DNA: TGTGCCACCAGCAGAGATTTGGCCAGTAATGAGCAGTTCTTC. Its protein is CATSRDLASNEQFF. The complete variable domain, with remaining parts taken from reference TRBV15 and TRBJ2-1, reads DAMVIQNPRYQVTQFGKPVTLSCSQTLNHNVMYWYQQKSSQAPKLLFHYYDKDFNNEADTPDNFQSRRPNTSFCFLDIRSPGLGDTAMYLCATSRDLASNEQFFGPGTRLTVL.

In its sample, this clone was seen a few times. The V gene is TRBV5-6, the J gene TRBJ2-7; no reliable D call. Per germline, CDR1 SGHDT and CDR2 YYEEEE. The CDR3 extends over 14 amino acids. Between the trimmed V and J ends, which lost 0 bases and 7 bases, there was a span of 14 bases. CDR3 DNA: TGTGCCAGCAGCTTGGGCAGAACCACGAGGGAGCAGTACTTC. As protein: CASSLGRTTREQYF.

CDR3 sequence (DNA): TGTGCCACCAGCAGAGGGGGGGGCGCCGTCAATCAGCCCCAGCATTTT. The encoded protein is CATSRGGGAVNQPQHF. The gene calls are TRBV15 and TRBJ1-5; D perhaps matches TRBD1 (6 bases). With 1 base removed from V and 3 bases from J, the gap between germline ends came to 13 bases. This CDR3 spans 16 amino acids. Germline values: CDR1 LNHNV, CDR2 YYDKDF (reference sequence).

The chain uses TRBV15 and TRBJ1-2, with 12 positions matching TRBD1. This CDR3 comprises 16 residues. Germline CDR1 and CDR2: LNHNV and YYDKDF (reference sequence). J was trimmed by 5 bases and V by 0 bases; bases with no gene match: 4. Written as DNA, the CDR3 is TGTGCCACCAGCAGAGATGTGGGACAGGGGGCATATGGCTACACCTTC. Translation gives CATSRDVGQGAYGYTF.

This chain links TRBV18 with TRBJ2-3, with TRBD2 identical over 10 bases. Per germline, CDR1 KGHSH and CDR2 LQKENI. CDR3 size: 18 residues. The J segment lost 1 base and the V segment lost 0 bases, leaving 7 bases of the junction unmatched. CDR3 region: CASSPPGLAVRGTDTQYF. The CDR3 DNA follows: TGTGCCAGCTCACCACCAGGACTAGCGGTCCGAGGCACAGATACGCAGTATTTT.

The chain is built from TRBV18 and TRBJ2-7; TRBD1 might be the D (6 bases). V shed 6 bases and J shed 2 bases, with 14 bases lying between them. The germline V gene has CDR1 KGHSH and CDR2 LQKENI. This CDR3 has 14 amino acids. The CDR3 loop is CASSKRQDAYEQYF. CDR3 coding DNA: TGTGCCAGCTCGAAAAGACAGGATGCCTACGAGCAGTACTTC.

The rearrangement uses TRBV7-8 and TRBJ1-5; tentatively, D is TRBD1 (6 bases). There are 15 residues in the CDR3. V was trimmed by 5 bases and J by 7 bases, leaving 18 bases between them. The germline gives CDR1 SGHVS, CDR2 FQNEAQ. The CDR3 nucleotides read TGTGCCAGCAGCCTAGACAGGATAAGTGGCCAGCCCCAGCATTTT. This codes for CASSLDRISGQPQHF.

The V and J genes are TRBV18 and TRBJ2-1, with unresolved D. CDR3 length: 14 residues. Trimming stripped 0 bases from V and 3 bases from J, with 6 bases between. Germline loops: CDR1 KGHSH, CDR2 LQKENI. CDR3 residues: CASSPPSNYNEQFF. Here the CDR3 DNA reads TGTGCCAGCTCACCACCGTCCAACTACAATGAGCAGTTCTTC. Using reference TRBV18 and TRBJ2-1 for the parts outside the CDR3, the full variable domain is NAGVMQNPRHLVRRRGQEARLRCSPMKGHSHVYWYRQLPEEGLKFMVYLQKENIIDESGMPKERFSAEFPKEGPSILRIQQVVRGDSAAYFCASSPPSNYNEQFFGPGTRLTVL.

The V and J genes are TRBV12-5 and TRBJ2-5, with 9 bases fitting TRBD2. The V gene's germline CDR1 is LGHNT and CDR2 FRNRAP. The CDR3 runs to 15 residues. Germline trimming cut 6 bases from V and 6 bases from J; bases unmatched to any gene: 11. CDR3 in DNA: TGTGCTAGTGGGGCCCCCGGGACTAGCACTAAGACCCAGTACTTC. Its translation is CASGAPGTSTKTQYF.

The rearrangement uses TRBV7-9 and TRBJ2-5; 12 nucleotides align to TRBD1. Trimming at V came to 3 bases and at J to 11 bases, leaving 7 bases not matched to a gene. The CDR3 length is 14 residues. CDR1 SEHNR and CDR2 FQNEAQ come from the germline V gene (reference sequence). CDR3 residues: CASSFRGQGAAQYF. The CDR3, as DNA: TGTGCCAGCAGCTTTCGGGGACAGGGGGCAGCGCAGTACTTC.

This chain connects TRBV6-7 to TRBJ2-1; D unclear. TRBV6-7 is designated an ORF whose function remains uncertain. The V end lost 6 bases, the J end lost 15 bases, and 6 bases lay between the germline ends. This CDR3 spans 8 amino acids. CDR3 region: CASSHRFF. CDR3 bases: TGTGCCAGCAGCCACAGGTTCTTC.

J is TRBJ2-2 and V is TRBV7-9; weak D call: TRBD1 (5 bases). V was clipped by 10 bases and J by 0 bases, with 12 bases between them. This CDR3 is built from 14 residues. CDR1 and CDR2 from the germline V gene are SEHNR and FQNEAQ (reference sequence). In DNA form, the CDR3 reads TGTGCCATACGGAAGACAGCGAACACCGGGGAGCTGTTTTTT. Translated: CAIRKTANTGELFF.

The J gene is TRBJ2-5, the V gene TRBV7-9, with 8 bases matching TRBD2. From germline, CDR1 is SEHNR and CDR2 FQNEAQ (reference sequence). V was clipped by 5 bases and J by 2 bases; unmatched bases: 10. The CDR3 contains 16 residues. For the CDR3, the DNA is TGTGCCAGCAGCCTCCGTACTAGCGGCTCACAAGAGACCCAGTACTTC. Its translation is CASSLRTSGSQETQYF.

This clone was observed a single time. V gene TRBV4-1 combines with J gene TRBJ2-3; 10 bases fit TRBD2. This CDR3 contains 18 residues. Germline V gene sequence: CDR1 MGHRA, CDR2 YSYEKL. The junction had 8 bases not matched to a gene; V was cut back by 0 bases and J by 2 bases. The CDR3 reads CASSQDPRSGRTTDTQYF. DNA of the CDR3: TGCGCCAGCAGCCAAGATCCCCGTAGCGGGAGGACCACAGATACGCAGTATTTT.